The 7 T cell receptor beta chains below come from one sample, sequenced in a study of naive and memory T cell subsets. The beta constant-region primer was an equimolar mix of two oligonucleotides covering TRBC1 and TRBC2. Nested alpha and beta constant-region primers with the SP2 primer drove four PCR rounds on ligated cDNA. TCRdb used MiXCR to reprocess the UMI-ligation and nested PCR reads, holding one entry per CDR3 protein. The sample shows around 29,000 distinct CDR3 sequences, roughly 18% of them seen only once. Input material: effector memory CD4+ T cells from blood. Subset defined: effector memory, CD45RA- CD27-. The receptors stem from a human donor in good health.

In this sample, this clonotype turned up a few times. The chain recombines TRBV7-9 with TRBJ2-5, with TRBD2 matching 9 bases. Germline lookup yields CDR1 SEHNR and CDR2 FQNEAQ (reference sequence). CDR3 length: 17 amino acids. The ends lost 5 bases at V and 5 bases at J; junction bases unmatched: 15. For the CDR3, the DNA is TGTGCCAGCAGCCCCGGGACTACCGCTAGCGGGGTGGAGACCCAGTACTTC. This gives the protein CASSPGTTASGVETQYF.

The V gene is TRBV6-5, the J gene TRBJ2-7; possibly TRBD2 for D (6 bases). V dropped 8 bases and J dropped 0 bases, with 11 bases sitting between them. The germline CDR1 and CDR2 sequences are MNHEY and SVGAGI. CDR3 size: 13 residues. In DNA form, the CDR3 reads TGTGCCAGCCGCGGACTAACCTCCTACGAGCAGTACTTC. Its translation is CASRGLTSYEQYF.

Points on this clonotype: This CDR3 is missing its conserved last phenylalanine or tryptophan, likely due to a read error. No DNA is shown, since the ends of the CDR3 on it are uncertain; the CDR3 is the one TCRdb lists. The chain couples TRBV7-6 to TRBJ1-1; the table calls TRBD1, which could not be checked here. Germline V gives CDR1 SGHVS, CDR2 FNYEAQ. Ends included, the CDR3 has 16 residues. The chain's CDR3 is CASSSRGVGVDTEAGG.

The chain recombines TRBV15 with TRBJ1-5, with D possibly TRBD1 on 6 matching bases. Germline V CDR1 and CDR2: LNHNV, YYDKDF (reference sequence). There are 15 residues in the CDR3. V was trimmed by 1 base and J by 1 base, leaving 8 bases between them. The CDR3 region is CATSRGDRSNQPQHF. The DNA of the CDR3 is TGTGCCACCAGCAGAGGAGACAGGAGCAATCAGCCCCAGCATTTT.

This clonotype was seen a few times. The rearrangement uses TRBV5-1 and TRBJ1-5; weak D call: TRBD1 (5 bases). Between the trimmed V and J ends, which lost 5 bases and 3 bases, there was a span of 15 bases. Per germline, CDR1 SGHRS and CDR2 YFSETQ. The CDR3 totals 15 residues. In DNA form, the CDR3 reads TGCGCCAGCAGATCCGGGACGGAAAACAATCAGCCCCAGCATTTT. Translating it yields CASRSGTENNQPQHF.

This clonotype has at least ten counts. The chain couples TRBV10-3 to TRBJ2-1, with 10 nucleotides matching TRBD2. Per the germline V gene, CDR1 is ENHRY and CDR2 is SYGVKD. Trimming removed 5 bases from V and 7 bases from J; junction bases left unmatched: 5. CDR3 length equals 14 residues. The chain's CDR3 is CAISTSGMSNEQFF. The DNA of the CDR3 is TGTGCCATCAGTACTAGCGGGATGAGTAATGAGCAGTTCTTC.

This clonotype was seen at least ten times. This chain connects TRBV5-1 to TRBJ2-3, with a possible D match to TRBD2 (5 bases). The CDR3 spans 14 residues. CDR1 is SGHRS, CDR2 YFSETQ, per germline. The germline V and J ends were trimmed by 7 bases and 0 bases, with 12 bases remaining between them. DNA for the CDR3: TGCGCCAGCCAGAGCGGAACTAGCACAGATACGCAGTATTTT. As protein: CASQSGTSTDTQYF.